The present entry profiles one TCR beta chain with its context. A few counts support this clonotype. Its antigen is not yet known. Per-base quality was not reported, and no clone a single base away is much larger than it. These data are taken from a study of T-cell memory formation after mild COVID-19 (dated by TCRdb to about 2021). About the study as a whole: Most TCR sequence clusters were specific to one of the two donors. The cohort comprised two young, previously healthy adult volunteers, one female and one male. In a couple of donors, T-cell clones that expanded and contracted after mild COVID-19 were followed by sequencing TCRalpha and TCRbeta repertoires longitudinally.

Study-level results and caveats: Whether the second-wave clones peaking on day 37 were SARS-CoV-2 specific was not confirmed. Contracting CD4+ clones were located mainly in the CM and EM memory subsets, whereas CD8+ clones were found to be enriched in EMRA. Some responding clones were found in pre-infection memory, which suggests that pre-existing cross-reactive memory T cells took part in the SARS-CoV-2 response. Balanced CD4/CD8 phenotypes were observed for clones contracting from day 15 to 85, whereas a bias towards CD4+ was observed for a second wave of clones expanding from day 15 to 37. The study covered only a couple of mild cases, and larger cohorts including severe cases with pre-infection samples were considered necessary.

Sequencing instrument: Illumina NovaSeq 6000. TCRalpha and TCRbeta cDNA libraries were built by 5'RACE with constant-segment primers, adding sample barcodes and unique molecular identifiers. RNA was extracted from every sample with Trizol reagent. Amplification of the libraries took two PCR steps, and the second step added a second sample barcode plus Illumina TruSeq adapters. Libraries were sequenced on an Illumina NovaSeq with 2 x 150 bp paired-end reads. The original pipeline was this. The reads were demultiplexed and collapsed into UMI-guided consensus sequences using migec v1.2.7. Using mixcr v2.1.11, the UMI consensuses were aligned to TRA and TRB V and J templates and assembled into clonotypes. A clonotype was counted as expanded or contracted only when both edgeR and NoisET called the clonotype significant, with the noise models trained on biological replicates. For edgeR calls, a false discovery rate-adjusted p below 0.01 and a log2 fold-change threshold of 1 were applied. As an exploratory analysis of dynamics, max-normalized trajectories of the 1000 most abundant clonotypes were examined with PCA combined with hierarchical clustering. Separately sequenced CD4+ and CD8+ repertoires were used to assign a CD4 or CD8 phenotype to each responding clone. TCRdb redid the processing of the public reads, applying fastp at Q25 and MiXCR, and retained in-frame beta chains. Every CDR3 protein is listed once, alongside the most common genes and DNA of its rows. TCRdb's processing, not the authors', yielded these V and J calls. This sample lists over 350,000 distinct CDR3 sequences; roughly 15% were detected once. 20% to 25% of the sample goes to the ten largest clones.

PBMCs were isolated by Ficoll-Paque density gradient centrifugation. The sample consisted of PBMCs or a T cell subset sorted from them (not recorded which). This sequence was found in a man aged 18 to 35 who had mild COVID-19 (a few samples of this study predate the infection). The sample titles of this study are shuffled in the database, so cell type and time point are left out; the donor was told from shared clones.

The CDR3 protein sequence reads: CASSLWGDRDHGYTF. The base sequence is TGTGCCAGCAGCTTATGGGGGGACAGGGATCATGGCTACACCTTC. Recombination connected TRBV7-6 to TRBJ1-2, and 9 junction bases match TRBD1. CDR1 and CDR2 (SGHVS, FNYEAQ) derive from the germline V gene. The cysteine opens and the phenylalanine closes a CDR3 of 15 amino acids. Solely the CDR3 DNA is kept, with 45 bases framed from the first base. The V end gives up 2 bases and the J end 6 bases, leaving 7 bases in the junction not matched to a gene.